The 5 T cell receptor beta chains in this list originate from one sample, sequenced in a study of OX40 agonist ivuxolimab in advanced cancers. Using immunoSEQ multiplex PCR, the repertoire was profiled, and TCRdb retains in-frame clones only, with some absent. In the table there are under 85,000 clones, about 86% of which are singletons. This material consisted of CD4+ or CD8+ T cells sorted from blood, taken in a trial of the OX40 agonist ivuxolimab. These receptors were taken from an adult with an advanced solid tumor such as melanoma, head and neck, liver or kidney cancer.

This clone was detected only a few times. The chain links TRBV19 to TRBJ1-5, with unresolved D. The CDR3 spans 14 residues. In germline, CDR1 is LNHDA, CDR2 SQIVND (reference sequence). Deletions cut 3 bases from V and 5 bases from J, with 11 bases between. The DNA of the CDR3 is TGTGCCAGTAGTATGGAGAACTCTCATCAGCCCCAGCATTTT. This gives the protein CASSMENSHQPQHF.

The J gene is TRBJ2-1, the V gene TRBV9, with a possible D match to TRBD2 (6 bases). Germline V lookup: CDR1 SGDLS, CDR2 YYNGEE. The germline V and J ends were trimmed by 4 bases and 2 bases, with 16 bases remaining between them. The CDR3 extends over 16 amino acids. CDR3 DNA: TGTGCCAGCAGCTCTCGTTGGGGGGTCGCCTACAATGAGCAGTTCTTC. Translated: CASSSRWGVAYNEQFF.

The chain's CDR3 is CASSLAQGGTEAFF. The CDR3 nucleotides read TGCGCCAGCAGCTTGGCCCAGGGCGGCACTGAAGCTTTCTTT. The chain joins TRBV5-1 to TRBJ1-1; TRBD1 is a possible D gene (5 bases). The ends were cut back, 0 bases at V and 4 bases at J, with 10 bases in the middle. This CDR3 contains 14 residues. In germline, CDR1 is SGHRS, CDR2 YFSETQ.

This chain uses TRBV7-9 with TRBJ1-5; 7 bases map to TRBD1. Per germline, CDR1 SEHNR and CDR2 FQNEAQ (reference sequence). CDR3 length: 15 amino acids. The V gene end was trimmed by 5 bases and the J gene end by 3 bases; junction bases not matched to a gene: 7. The CDR3 loop reads CASSKGQVDNQPQHF. The CDR3 DNA reads TGTGCCAGCAGCAAAGGACAGGTAGACAATCAGCCCCAGCATTTT.

The V and J genes are TRBV30 and TRBJ1-1; D perhaps matches TRBD1 (5 bases). CDR3 length equals 15 residues. The ends were cut back, 0 bases at V and 2 bases at J, with 13 bases in the middle. CDR1 is GTSNPN, CDR2 SVGIG, per germline (reference sequence). The CDR3 spells CAWSVDPGPNTEAFF. CDR3 DNA: TGTGCCTGGAGTGTGGATCCGGGGCCTAACACTGAAGCTTTCTTT. The full variable domain, in which reference TRBV30 and TRBJ1-1 provide the parts outside the CDR3, is SQTIHQWPATLVQPVGSPLSLECTVEGTSNPNLYWYRQAAGRGLQLLFYSVGIGQISSEVPQNLSASRPQDRQFILSSKKLLLSDSGFYLCAWSVDPGPNTEAFFGQGTRLTVV.